This TCR beta chain was obtained from a study of patients and donors after allogeneic stem cell transplantation. The CDR3 is made up of 12 amino acids. CDR1 and CDR2 (germline): SQVTM, ANQGSEA. V lost 6 bases and J lost 2; bases outside the gene matches: 2. MiXCR, run by TCRdb on the RT-PCR reads, gives a single entry per CDR3 protein. This sample has some 200,000 distinct CDR3 sequences, with 40% to 45% found just once. This clonotype turned up a few times. This sequence joins TRBV29-1 and TRBJ2-3, with TRBD2 matching 7 bases. This sequence was found in a human donor who was either an allogeneic HSCT recipient or a stem cell or donor lymphocyte infusion donor (not recorded which). It is not recorded whose cells these are; they may come from a transplant donor. The sequencing sample was made of blood, either unsorted or a sorted T cell fraction (not recorded which). This CDR3 reads CSVLADTDTQYF. For the CDR3, the DNA is TGCAGCGTCCTAGCGGACACAGATACGCAGTATTTT.